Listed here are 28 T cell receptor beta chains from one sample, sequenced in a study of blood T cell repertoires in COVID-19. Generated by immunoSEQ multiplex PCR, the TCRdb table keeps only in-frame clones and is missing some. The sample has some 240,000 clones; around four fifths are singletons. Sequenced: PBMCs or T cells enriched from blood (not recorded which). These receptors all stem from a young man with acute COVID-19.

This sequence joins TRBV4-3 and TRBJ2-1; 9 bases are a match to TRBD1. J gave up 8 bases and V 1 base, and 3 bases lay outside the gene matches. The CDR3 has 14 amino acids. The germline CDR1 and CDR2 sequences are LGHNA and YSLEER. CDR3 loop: CASSQGDRVDEQFF. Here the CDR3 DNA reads TGCGCCAGCAGCCAAGGGGACAGGGTGGATGAGCAGTTCTTC.

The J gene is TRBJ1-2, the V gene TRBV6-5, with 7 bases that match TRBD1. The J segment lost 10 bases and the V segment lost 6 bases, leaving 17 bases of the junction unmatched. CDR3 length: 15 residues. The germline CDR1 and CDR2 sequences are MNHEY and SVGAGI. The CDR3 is CASRDEDREWDAYTF. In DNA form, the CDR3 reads TGTGCCAGCAGAGACGAAGACAGGGAATGGGATGCCTACACCTTC.

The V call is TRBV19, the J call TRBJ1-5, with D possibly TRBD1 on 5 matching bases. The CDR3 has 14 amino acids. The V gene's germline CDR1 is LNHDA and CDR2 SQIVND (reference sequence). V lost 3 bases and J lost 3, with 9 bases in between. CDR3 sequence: CASSISGYNQPQHF. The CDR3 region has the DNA TGTGCCAGTAGTATCTCAGGGTACAATCAGCCCCAGCATTTT. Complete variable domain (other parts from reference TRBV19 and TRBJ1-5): DGGITQSPKYLFRKEGQNVTLSCEQNLNHDAMYWYRQDPGQGLRLIYYSQIVNDFQKGDIAEGYSVSREKKESFPLTVTSAQKNPTAFYLCASSISGYNQPQHFGDGTRLSIL.

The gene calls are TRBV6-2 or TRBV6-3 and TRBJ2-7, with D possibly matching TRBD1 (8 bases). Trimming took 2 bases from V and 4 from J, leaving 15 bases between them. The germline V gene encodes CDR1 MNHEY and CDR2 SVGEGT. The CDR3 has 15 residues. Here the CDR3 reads CASSYGQGGPYEQYV. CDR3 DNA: TGTGCCAGCAGTTACGGACAGGGAGGGCCTTACGAGCAGTACGTC.

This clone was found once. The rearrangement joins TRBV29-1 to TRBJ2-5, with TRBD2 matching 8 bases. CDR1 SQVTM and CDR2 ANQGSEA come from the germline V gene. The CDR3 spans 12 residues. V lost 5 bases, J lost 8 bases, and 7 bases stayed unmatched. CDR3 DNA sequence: TGCAGCGTTCCCGACGGGGGGGATACCCAGTACTTC. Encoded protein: CSVPDGGDTQYF.

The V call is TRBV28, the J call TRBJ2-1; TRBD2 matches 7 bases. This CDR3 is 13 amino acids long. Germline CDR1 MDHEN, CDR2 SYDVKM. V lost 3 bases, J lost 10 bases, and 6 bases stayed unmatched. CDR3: CASSFGGRGEQFF. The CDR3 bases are TGTGCCAGCAGTTTCGGGGGGAGAGGGGAGCAGTTCTTC.

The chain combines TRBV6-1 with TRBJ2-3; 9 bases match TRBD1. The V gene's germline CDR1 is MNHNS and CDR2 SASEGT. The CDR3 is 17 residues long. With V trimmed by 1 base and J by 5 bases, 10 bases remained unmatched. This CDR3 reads CASSEVLGQGTKDTQYF. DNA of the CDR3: TGTGCCAGCAGTGAAGTACTCGGACAGGGGACGAAAGATACGCAGTATTTT.

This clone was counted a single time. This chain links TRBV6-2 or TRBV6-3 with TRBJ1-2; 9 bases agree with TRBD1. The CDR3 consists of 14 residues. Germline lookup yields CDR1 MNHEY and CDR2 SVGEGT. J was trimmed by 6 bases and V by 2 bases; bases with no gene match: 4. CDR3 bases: TGTGCCAGCAGTTACAGATGGACAGGGGATGGCTACACCTTC. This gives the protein CASSYRWTGDGYTF.

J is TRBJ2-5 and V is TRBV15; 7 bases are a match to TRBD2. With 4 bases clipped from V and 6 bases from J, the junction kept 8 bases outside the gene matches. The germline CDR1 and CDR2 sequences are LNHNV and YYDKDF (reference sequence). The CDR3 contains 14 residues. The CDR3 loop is CATSIHGGRKTQYF. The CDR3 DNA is TGTGCCACCAGCATCCACGGCGGGAGAAAGACCCAGTACTTC.

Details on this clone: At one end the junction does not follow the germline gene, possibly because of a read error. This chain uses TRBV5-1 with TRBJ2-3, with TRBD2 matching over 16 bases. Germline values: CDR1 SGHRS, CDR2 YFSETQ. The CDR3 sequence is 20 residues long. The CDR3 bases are TGTGCCAGCAGCTTGTTAGGGACTAGCGGGAGGGTGACCCGCACAGATACGCAGTATTTT. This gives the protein CASSLLGTSGRVTRTDTQYF.

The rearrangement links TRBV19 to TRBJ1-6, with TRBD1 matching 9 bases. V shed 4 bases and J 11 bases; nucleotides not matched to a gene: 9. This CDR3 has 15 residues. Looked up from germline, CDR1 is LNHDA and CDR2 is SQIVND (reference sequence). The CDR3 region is CASSTSGQGTAPLHF. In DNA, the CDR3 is TGTGCCAGTAGTACCTCGGGACAGGGAACCGCACCCCTCCACTTT.

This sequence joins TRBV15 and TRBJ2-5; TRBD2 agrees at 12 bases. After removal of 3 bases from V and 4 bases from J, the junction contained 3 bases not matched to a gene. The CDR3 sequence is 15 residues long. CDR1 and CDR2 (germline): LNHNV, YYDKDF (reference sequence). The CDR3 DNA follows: TGTGCCACCAGCAGGACTAGCGGGAGTGGAGAGACCCAGTACTTC. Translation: CATSRTSGSGETQYF.

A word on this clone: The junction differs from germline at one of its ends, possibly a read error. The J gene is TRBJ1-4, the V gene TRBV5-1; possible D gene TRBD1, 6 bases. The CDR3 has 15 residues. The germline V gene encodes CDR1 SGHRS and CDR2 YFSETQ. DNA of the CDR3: TGTGCCAGCAGCTTGGAGGGGGGGTCTAATGAAAAACTGTTTTTT. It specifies CASSLEGGSNEKLFF.

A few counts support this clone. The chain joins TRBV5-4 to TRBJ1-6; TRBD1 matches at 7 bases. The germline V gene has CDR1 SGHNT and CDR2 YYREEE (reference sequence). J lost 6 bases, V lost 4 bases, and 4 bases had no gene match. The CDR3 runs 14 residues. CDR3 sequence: CASSLDRANSPLHF. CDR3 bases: TGTGCCAGCAGCCTAGACAGGGCTAATTCACCCCTCCACTTT.

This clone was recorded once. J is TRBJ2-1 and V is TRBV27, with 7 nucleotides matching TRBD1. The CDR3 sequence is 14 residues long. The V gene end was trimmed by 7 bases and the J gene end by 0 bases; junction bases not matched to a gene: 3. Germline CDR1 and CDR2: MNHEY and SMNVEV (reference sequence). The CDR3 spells CASNPGGSYNEQFF. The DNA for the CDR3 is TGTGCCAGCAACCCAGGGGGCTCCTACAATGAGCAGTTCTTC.

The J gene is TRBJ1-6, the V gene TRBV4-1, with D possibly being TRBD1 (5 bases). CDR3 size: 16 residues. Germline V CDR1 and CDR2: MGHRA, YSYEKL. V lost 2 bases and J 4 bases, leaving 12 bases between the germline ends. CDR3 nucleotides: TGCGCCAGCAGCCAACCTGACAGAAAATATAATTCACCCCTCCACTTT. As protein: CASSQPDRKYNSPLHF.

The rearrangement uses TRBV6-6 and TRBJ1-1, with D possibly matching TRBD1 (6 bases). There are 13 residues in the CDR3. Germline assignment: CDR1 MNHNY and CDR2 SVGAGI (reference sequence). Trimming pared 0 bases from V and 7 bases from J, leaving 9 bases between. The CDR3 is CASSYSKGGEAFF. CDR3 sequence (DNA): TGTGCCAGCAGTTACTCGAAAGGGGGTGAAGCTTTCTTT.

The CDR3 DNA reads as TGTGCCAGCAGTTTAACAGGGGGCGAGACTGAAGCTTTCTTT. This encodes CASSLTGGETEAFF. The chain combines TRBV28 with TRBJ1-1; 9 positions match TRBD1. Germline CDR1 and CDR2: MDHEN and SYDVKM. The J segment lost 5 bases and the V segment lost 2 bases, leaving 3 bases of the junction unmatched. The CDR3 length is 14 residues.

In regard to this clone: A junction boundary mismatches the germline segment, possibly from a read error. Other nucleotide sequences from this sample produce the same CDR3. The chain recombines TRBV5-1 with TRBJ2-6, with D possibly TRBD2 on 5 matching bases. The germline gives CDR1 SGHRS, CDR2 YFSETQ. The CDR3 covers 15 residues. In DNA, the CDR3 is TGTGCCAGCAGCTCGGGAAGCTCTGGGGCCAACGTCCTGACTTTC. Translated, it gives CASSSGSSGANVLTF.

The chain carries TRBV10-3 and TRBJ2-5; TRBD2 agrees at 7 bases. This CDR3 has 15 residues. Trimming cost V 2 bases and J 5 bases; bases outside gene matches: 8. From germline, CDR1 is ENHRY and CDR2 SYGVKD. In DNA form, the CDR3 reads TGTGCCATCAGTGAGCCAAGCGGGGCAGGGGAGACCCAGTACTTC. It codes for CAISEPSGAGETQYF.

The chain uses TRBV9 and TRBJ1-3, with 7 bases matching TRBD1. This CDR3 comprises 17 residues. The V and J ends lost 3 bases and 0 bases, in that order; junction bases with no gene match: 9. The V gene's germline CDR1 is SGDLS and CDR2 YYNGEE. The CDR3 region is CASSETGTALSGNTIYF. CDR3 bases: TGTGCCAGCAGCGAGACGGGGACAGCCCTCTCTGGAAACACCATATATTTT.

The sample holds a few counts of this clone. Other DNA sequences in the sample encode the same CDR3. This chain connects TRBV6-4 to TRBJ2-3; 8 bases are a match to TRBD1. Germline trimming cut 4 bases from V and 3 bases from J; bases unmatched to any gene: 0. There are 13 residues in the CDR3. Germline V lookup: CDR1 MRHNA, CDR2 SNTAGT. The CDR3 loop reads CASSGTGTDTQYF. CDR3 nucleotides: TGTGCCAGCAGTGGGACAGGGACAGATACGCAGTATTTT.

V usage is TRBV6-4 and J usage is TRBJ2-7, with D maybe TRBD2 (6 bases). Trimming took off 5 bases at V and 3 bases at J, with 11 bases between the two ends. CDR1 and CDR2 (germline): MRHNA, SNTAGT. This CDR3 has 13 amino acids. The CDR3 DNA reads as TGTGCCAGCAGTCGGGACTGGGTCTACGAGCAGTACGTC. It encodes CASSRDWVYEQYV.

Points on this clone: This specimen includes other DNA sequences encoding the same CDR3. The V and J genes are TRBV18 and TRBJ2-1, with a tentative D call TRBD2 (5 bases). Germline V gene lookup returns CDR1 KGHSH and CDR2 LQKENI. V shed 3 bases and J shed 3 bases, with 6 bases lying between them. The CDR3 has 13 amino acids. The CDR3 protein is CASSPRDYNEQFF. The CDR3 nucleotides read TGTGCCAGCTCACCCCGGGACTACAATGAGCAGTTCTTC.

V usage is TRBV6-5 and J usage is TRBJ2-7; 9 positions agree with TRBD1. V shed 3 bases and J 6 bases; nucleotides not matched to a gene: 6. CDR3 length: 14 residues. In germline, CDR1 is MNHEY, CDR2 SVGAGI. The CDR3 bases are TGTGCCAGCAGTTATACACAGGGGGCTGGCGAGCAGTACGTC. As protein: CASSYTQGAGEQYV.

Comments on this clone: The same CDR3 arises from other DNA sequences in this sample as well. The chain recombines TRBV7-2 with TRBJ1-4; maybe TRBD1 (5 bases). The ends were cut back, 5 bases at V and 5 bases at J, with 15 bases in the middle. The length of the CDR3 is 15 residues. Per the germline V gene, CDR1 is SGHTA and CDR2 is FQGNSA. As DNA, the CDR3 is TGTGCCAGCAGCGGAAGGCAGGGCAGAAATGAAAAACTGTTTTTT. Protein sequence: CASSGRQGRNEKLFF.

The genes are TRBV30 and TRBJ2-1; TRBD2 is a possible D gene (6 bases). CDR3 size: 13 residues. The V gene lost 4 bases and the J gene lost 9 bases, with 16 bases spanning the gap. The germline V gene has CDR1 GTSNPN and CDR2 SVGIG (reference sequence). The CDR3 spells CAWTRAPGGEQFF. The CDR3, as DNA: TGTGCCTGGACCAGGGCCCCCGGGGGTGAGCAGTTCTTC.

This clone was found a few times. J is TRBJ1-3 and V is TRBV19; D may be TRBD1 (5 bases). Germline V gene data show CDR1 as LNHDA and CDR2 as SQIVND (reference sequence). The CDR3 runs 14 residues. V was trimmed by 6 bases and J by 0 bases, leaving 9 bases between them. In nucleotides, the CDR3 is TGTGCCAGTAGGGTGGGGCCCTCTGGAAACACCATATATTTT. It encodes CASRVGPSGNTIYF.